Listed below are T cell receptor beta chains from one sample, sequenced in a study of cytomegalovirus exposure and HLA in healthy donors. Profiling relied on immunoSEQ multiplex PCR, and the TCRdb table lists in-frame clones only, not all of them. The sample holds some 120,000 clones; 70% to 80% are singletons and the top ten take approximately 1.2%. The sample taken for sequencing was PBMCs. These receptors were collected from a man in his fifties or sixties in good health and CMV-seronegative. CDR3s include the opening cysteine and the closing phenylalanine or tryptophan. The D gene is left open where the match is weak. A row's size may be missing; if present it is once, few, many or a size class.

clone size	V gene	J gene	D gene	CDR3 DNA	CDR3 protein
NA	TRBV25-1	TRBJ2-3	NA	TGTGCCAGCAAGGCCAGCGGTGGGACAGATACGCAGTATTTT	CASKASGGTDTQYF
NA	TRBV4-2	TRBJ2-5	NA	TGTGCCAGCAGCCCGTCGGGGGGCTTCCAAGAGACCCAGTACTTC	CASSPSGGFQETQYF
NA	TRBV11-3	TRBJ2-5	NA	TGTGCCAGCAGCTTCGACAAGGCGTCCGAGACCCAGTACTTC	CASSFDKASETQYF
NA	TRBV29-1	TRBJ2-7	TRBD2	TGCAGCGTCTATGGACTAGCGGGAGGGGACTACGAGCAGTACTTC	CSVYGLAGGDYEQYF
NA	TRBV5-5	TRBJ1-1	NA	TGTGCCAGCAGTACTACAGGGTACACTGAAGCTTTCTTT	CASSTTGYTEAFF
NA	TRBV30	TRBJ1-6	NA	TGTGCCTGGAGTGTACGACAGGCAAATGATTCACCCCTCCACTTT	CAWSVRQANDSPLHF
NA	TRBV11-2	TRBJ2-7	TRBD1	TGTGCCAGCAGCTTCGCTCCGGGACAGGGGAACGCAAGGTACTTC	CASSFAPGQGNARYF
NA	TRBV11-2	TRBJ2-7	NA	TGTGCCAGCAGCTTTTCCGGGACAAACTCCTACGAGCAGTACTTC	CASSFSGTNSYEQYF
few	TRBV28	TRBJ2-7	TRBD1	TGTGCCAGCACCCCCGGGGCAGGGGGTTGGGACGAGCAGTACTTC	CASTPGAGGWDEQYF
NA	TRBV9	TRBJ2-7	TRBD2	TGTGCCAGCAGCGTTGGGACTAGCGACGAGCAGTACTTC	CASSVGTSDEQYF
NA	TRBV20-1	TRBJ2-7	TRBD1	TGCAGTGCTGGGACAGGGAACGAGCAGTACTTC	CSAGTGNEQYF
NA	TRBV6-1	TRBJ2-7	NA	TGTGCCAGCACCAGGGGCAACGATATGGGCGAGCAGTACTTC	CASTRGNDMGEQYF
few	TRBV6-5	TRBJ1-1	TRBD1	TGTGCCAGCAGTAGAGGACAGGGAGCTGCCACTGAAGCTTTCTTT	CASSRGQGAATEAFF
NA	TRBV2	TRBJ2-2	NA	TGTGCCACCCAGACAGACTCGGGCGGGGAGCTGTTTTTT	CATQTDSGGELFF
once	TRBV6-4	TRBJ2-1	NA	TGTGCCAGCAGTGACTCGAAACAGGGACAGTTCTTC	CASSDSKQGQFF